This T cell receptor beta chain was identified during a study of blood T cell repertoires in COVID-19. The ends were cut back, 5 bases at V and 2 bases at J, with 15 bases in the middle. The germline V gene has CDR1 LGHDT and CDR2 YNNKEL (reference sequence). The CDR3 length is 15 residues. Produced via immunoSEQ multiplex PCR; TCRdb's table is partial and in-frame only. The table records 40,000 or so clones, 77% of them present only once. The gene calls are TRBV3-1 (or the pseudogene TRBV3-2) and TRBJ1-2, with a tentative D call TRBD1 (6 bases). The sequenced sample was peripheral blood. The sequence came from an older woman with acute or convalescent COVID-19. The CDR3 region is CASSYPGQQNYGYTF. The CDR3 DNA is TGTGCCAGCAGCTATCCTGGACAGCAGAACTATGGCTACACCTTC.